A selection of T cell receptor beta chains follows, all from one sample in a study of blood T cells in healthy people across ages. MiXCR, run by TCRdb on the 5' RACE reads, gives a single entry per CDR3 protein. The sample lists about 1.8 million distinct CDR3 sequences, roughly 52% occurring once. The material sequenced was blood. The receptors come from a woman between 35 and 50 years old in good health. Each CDR3 is given with its conserved first and last residue. A D gene is named only where the DNA matches it firmly. Expanded clones get a size class; other rows say once, few or many, or leave the size out.

d_call j_call v_call clone_size cdr3_aa cdr3_nt
NA TRBJ2-5 TRBV7-2 few CASSLDAKTQYF TGTGCCAGCAGCTTAGACGCCAAGACCCAGTACTTC
NA TRBJ2-1 TRBV20-1 NA CSARGPLGGASYNEQFF TGCAGTGCTAGGGGGCCTCTGGGGGGGGCGTCTTACAATGAGCAGTTCTTC
NA TRBJ2-3 TRBV9 NA CASSTVSRGPTDTQYF TGTGCCAGCAGCACTGTCAGTCGTGGTCCCACAGATACGCAGTATTTT
TRBD2 TRBJ2-3 TRBV7-2 many CASSLTSGSTDTQYF TGTGCCAGCAGCTTAACTAGCGGGAGCACAGATACGCAGTATTTT
TRBD2 TRBJ2-3 TRBV5-1 few CASSWGATSGVPTQYF TGCGCCAGCAGCTGGGGCGCGACTAGCGGGGTCCCTACGCAGTATTTT
TRBD1 TRBJ1-5 TRBV7-8 NA CASSSVWTGGPQPQHF TGTGCCAGCAGCTCCGTTTGGACAGGGGGCCCTCAGCCCCAGCATTTT
NA TRBJ1-4 TRBV29-1 once CSVGGEGREKLFF TGCAGCGTTGGAGGGGAAGGAAGGGAAAAACTGTTTTTT
TRBD1 TRBJ2-7 TRBV7-2 NA CASSSRTGSDNEQYF TGTGCCAGCAGCTCCCGGACAGGGAGCGACAACGAGCAGTACTTC
NA TRBJ1-4 TRBV4-3 few CASSQDLQGREKLFF TGCGCCAGCAGCCAAGATTTGCAGGGTAGAGAAAAACTGTTTTTT
TRBD1 TRBJ2-2 TRBV4-3 NA CASSQVGRGRNTGELFF TGCGCCAGCAGCCAAGTCGGCAGGGGGCGGAACACCGGGGAGCTGTTTTTT
TRBD1 TRBJ1-4 TRBV12-3/TRBV12-4 NA CASRRDREDEKLFF TGTGCCAGCAGGAGGGACAGGGAAGATGAAAAACTGTTTTTT
TRBD2 TRBJ2-7 TRBV7-8 few CASSQGTSIATYEQYF TGTGCCAGCAGCCAAGGGACTAGTATCGCTACCTACGAGCAGTACTTC
NA TRBJ2-5 TRBV7-3 NA CASSSFGGGRTSEQYF TGTGCCAGCAGCTCCTTTGGCGGGGGCCGGACATCTGAGCAGTACTTC
TRBD2 TRBJ2-3 TRBV28 NA CASSPLRGGRPDTQYF TGTGCCAGCAGTCCCCTCCGGGGGGGCAGGCCAGATACGCAGTATTTT
NA TRBJ1-5 TRBV28 few CASSSLLGNQPQHF TGTGCCAGCAGTTCCCTGCTTGGGAATCAGCCCCAGCATTTT
TRBD1 TRBJ2-5 TRBV2 NA CASSAQGARAETQYF TGTGCCAGCAGCGCTCAGGGGGCGCGTGCAGAGACCCAGTACTTC
TRBD1 TRBJ1-2 TRBV12-3/TRBV12-4 few CASSFGRRGLSGGYTF TGTGCCAGCAGTTTCGGACGCAGGGGGCTCTCTGGTGGCTACACCTTC
TRBD1 TRBJ2-4 TRBV2 few CASRASRTGWNIQYF TGTGCCAGCAGAGCCTCCAGGACAGGGTGGAACATTCAGTACTTC
NA TRBJ2-3 TRBV19 once CASSMVTTDTQYF TGTGCCAGTAGTATGGTCACCACAGATACGCAGTATTTT
NA TRBJ2-7 TRBV29-1 many CSAIGPANSYEQYF TGCAGCGCGATCGGGCCGGCCAACTCCTACGAGCAGTACTTC
NA TRBJ2-5 TRBV18 NA CASTGQGFLETQYF NA
NA TRBJ2-1 TRBV12-3/TRBV12-4 NA CASTWYNEQFF TGTGCCAGCACGTGGTACAATGAGCAGTTCTTC
TRBD1 TRBJ2-1 TRBV28 NA CASKEGQGSYNEQFF TGTGCCAGCAAAGAGGGACAGGGCTCCTACAATGAGCAGTTCTTC
TRBD1 TRBJ1-2 TRBV7-8 few CASSRGQGAGYTF TGTGCCAGCAGCCGGGGACAGGGTGCTGGCTACACCTTC
TRBD1 TRBJ1-4 TRBV20-1 NA CSAPQGYNEKLFF TGCAGTGCCCCACAGGGGTATAATGAAAAACTGTTTTTT
NA TRBJ2-7 TRBV4-2 NA CASSQDEGHSYEQYF TGTGCCAGCAGCCAAGATGAAGGACACTCCTACGAGCAGTACTTC
TRBD2 TRBJ2-1 TRBV2 NA CASRPTSESSYNEQFF TGTGCCAGCAGACCAACTAGCGAAAGCTCCTACAATGAGCAGTTCTTC
TRBD2 TRBJ2-7 TRBV12-3/TRBV12-4 few CASSLSAGGRTFSYEQYF TGTGCCAGCAGTTTATCGGCGGGGGGCCGAACCTTCTCCTACGAGCAGTACTTC
TRBD1 TRBJ2-7 TRBV4-2 few CASGSGTGGADSYEQYF TGTGCCAGCGGATCCGGGACAGGGGGCGCGGATTCCTACGAGCAGTACTTC